The present T cell receptor beta chain was sequenced within a study of control samples from healthy donors and cancer patients. The CDR3 extends over 14 amino acids. Germline assignment: CDR1 SGHTA and CDR2 FQGTGA. Deletions cut 5 bases from V and 5 bases from J, with 14 bases between. Only in-frame clones appear in the TCRdb table, and some are missing; sequencing was by immunoSEQ multiplex PCR. The table shows 75,000 to 95,000 clones, with roughly 83% occurring only once. The V and J genes are TRBV7-3 and TRBJ2-3; D may be TRBD2 (6 bases). Sample: PBMCs. The clonotype originates from a man between 65 and 80 years old with lung cancer. The CDR3 sequence: CASSLYVGGDTQYF. CDR3 DNA sequence: TGTGCCAGCAGCCTCTATGTGGGGGGAGATACGCAGTATTTT.